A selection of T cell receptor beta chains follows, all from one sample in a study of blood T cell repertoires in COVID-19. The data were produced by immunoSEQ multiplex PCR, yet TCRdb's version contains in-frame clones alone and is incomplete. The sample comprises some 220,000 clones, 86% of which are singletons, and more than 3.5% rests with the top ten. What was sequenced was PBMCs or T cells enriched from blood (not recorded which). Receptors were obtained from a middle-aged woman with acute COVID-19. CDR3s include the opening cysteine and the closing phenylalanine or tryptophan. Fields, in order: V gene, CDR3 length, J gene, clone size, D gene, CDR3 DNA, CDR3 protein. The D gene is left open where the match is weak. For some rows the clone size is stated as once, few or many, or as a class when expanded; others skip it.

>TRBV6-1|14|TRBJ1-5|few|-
TGTGCCAGCAGTGAAAGAAACCTACTTCAGCCCCAGCATTTT
CASSERNLLQPQHF
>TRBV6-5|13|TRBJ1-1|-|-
TGTGCCAGCGGCCCACAGGTGAACACTGAAGCTTTCTTT
CASGPQVNTEAFF
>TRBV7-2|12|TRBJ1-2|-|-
TGTGCCAGCAGCCCCAGACGGGATGGCTACACCTTC
CASSPRRDGYTF
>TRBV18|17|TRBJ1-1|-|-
TGTGCCAGCTCGACCAGGGTTACCGCTCCCATGAACACTGAAGCTTTCTTT
CASSTRVTAPMNTEAFF
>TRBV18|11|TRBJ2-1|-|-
TGTGCCAGCTCATGGAGAAATGAGCAGTTCTTC
CASSWRNEQFF
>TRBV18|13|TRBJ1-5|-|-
TGTGCCAGCTCCCCGTGGGGAGATCAGCCCCAGCATTTT
CASSPWGDQPQHF
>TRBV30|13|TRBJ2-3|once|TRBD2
TGTGCCTGGACGGGGGGGGTCACAGATACGCAGTATTTT
CAWTGGVTDTQYF
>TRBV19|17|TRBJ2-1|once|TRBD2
TGTGCCAGTAGTATCCTCCGACTAGCGGGGGGCACTGAGGAGCAGTTCTTC
CASSILRLAGGTEEQFF
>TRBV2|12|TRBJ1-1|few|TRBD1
TGTGCCAGCTGGGACAGGGGGCTGAAAGCTTTCTTT
CASWDRGLKAFF
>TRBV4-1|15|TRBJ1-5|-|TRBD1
TGCGCCAGCAGCCAAAACAGGGGGATCAATCAGCCCCAGCATTTT
CASSQNRGINQPQHF
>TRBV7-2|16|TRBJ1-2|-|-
TGTGCCAGCAGCCCAACCAAGGGGCCCTCCCAAGGTGGCTACACCTTC
CASSPTKGPSQGGYTF
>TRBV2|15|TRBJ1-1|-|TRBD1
TGTGCCAGCAGTCGGACAGGGGAACTGGTAGCTGAAGCTTTCTTT
CASSRTGELVAEAFF
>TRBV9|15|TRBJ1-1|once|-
TGTGCCAGCAGCGGGGAAGTAACGGGAAGTCCTGAAGCTTTCTTT
CASSGEVTGSPEAFF
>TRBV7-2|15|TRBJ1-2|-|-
TGTGCCAGCAGCTTGGGGCCTCCGGGACTCTATGGCTACACCTTC
CASSLGPPGLYGYTF
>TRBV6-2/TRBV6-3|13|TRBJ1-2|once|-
TGTGCCAGCAGTAGTCAGGGGAACTATGGCTACACCTTC
CASSSQGNYGYTF
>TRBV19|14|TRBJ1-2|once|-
TGTGCCAGTAGTATGTCGGCGGGAGGGTATGGCTACACCTTC
CASSMSAGGYGYTF
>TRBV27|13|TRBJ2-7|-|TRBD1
TGTGCCAGCAGTATCGGGACAGGGGACGAGCAGTACTTC
CASSIGTGDEQYF
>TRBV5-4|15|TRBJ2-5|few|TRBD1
TGTGCCAGCAGTAACGCACAGGGGCCTACAGGGACCCAGTACTTC
CASSNAQGPTGTQYF
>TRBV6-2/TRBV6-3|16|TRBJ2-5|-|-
TGTGCCAGCAGTTCTGGTGTGTTAGCGCCTCAAGAGACCCAGTACTTC
CASSSGVLAPQETQYF
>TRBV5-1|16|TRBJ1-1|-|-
TGCGCCAGCAGCTTGTTGGCGGGGCAGGGAAGTGGTGAAGCTTTCTTT
CASSLLAGQGSGEAFF
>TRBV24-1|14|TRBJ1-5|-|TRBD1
TGTGCCACCAGTGAACCCGACAGGGACCAGCCCCAGCATTTT
CATSEPDRDQPQHF
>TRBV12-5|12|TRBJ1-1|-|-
TGTGCTAGTGGAGGACAGTTCACTGAAGCTTTCTTT
CASGGQFTEAFF
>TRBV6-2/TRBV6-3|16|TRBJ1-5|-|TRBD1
TGTGCCAGCAGTTACGGGCAGGGGGCTTGGAATCAGCCCCAGCATTTT
CASSYGQGAWNQPQHF
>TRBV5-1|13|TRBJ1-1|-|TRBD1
TGCGCCAGCAGCTTGGATGGGACAGGGGAAGCTTTCTTT
CASSLDGTGEAFF
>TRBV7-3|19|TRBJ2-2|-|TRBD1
TGTGCCAGCAGCTTAGTTAGGGGGACAGGGTCGGTGTTCCCCGGGGAGCTGTTTTTT
CASSLVRGTGSVFPGELFF
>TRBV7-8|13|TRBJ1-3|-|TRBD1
TGTGCCAGCAGCTTAGCCGACAGGGGACACATATATTTT
CASSLADRGHIYF
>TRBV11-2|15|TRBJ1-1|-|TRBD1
TGTGCCAGCAGCCTAGGTAAGGGGGCCGCCACTGAAGCTTTCTTT
CASSLGKGAATEAFF
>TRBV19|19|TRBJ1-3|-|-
TGTGCCAGTAGGACGATCCTCACCCCCCCAGGAAACTCTGGAAACACCATATATTTT
CASRTILTPPGNSGNTIYF
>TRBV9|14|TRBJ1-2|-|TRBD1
TGTGCCAGCAGCCCACGACAGGGGAGCCGGGGCTACACCTTC
CASSPRQGSRGYTF
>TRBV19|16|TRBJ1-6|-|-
TGTGCCAGTAGTATAGTAGGGGCAGCCCATAATTCACCCCTCCACTTT
CASSIVGAAHNSPLHF
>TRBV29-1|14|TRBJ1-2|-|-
TGCAGCGCTACAGGGTCCGGGTCTAACTATGGCTACACCTTC
CSATGSGSNYGYTF
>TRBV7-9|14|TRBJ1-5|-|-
TGTGCCAGCAGCTTAGGACAGGAAAAAAGGCCCCAGCATTTT
CASSLGQEKRPQHF
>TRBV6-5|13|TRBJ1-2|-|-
TGTGCCAGCAGCCTTGACAGAAGCTATGGCTACACCTTC
CASSLDRSYGYTF
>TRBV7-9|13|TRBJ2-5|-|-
TGTGCCAGCAGCCCCGACGGCGGGGAGACCCAGTACTTC
CASSPDGGETQYF
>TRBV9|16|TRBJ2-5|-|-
TGTGCCAGCAGCCCCCGGGACAAATTACTCCAAGAGACCCAGTACTTC
CASSPRDKLLQETQYF
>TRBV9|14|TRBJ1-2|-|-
TGTGCCAGCAGCGCCAGGGACATCCACTATGGCTACACCTTC
CASSARDIHYGYTF
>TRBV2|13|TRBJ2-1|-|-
TGTGCCAGCAGTGAACTAGCTTGGTATGAGCAGTTCTTC
CASSELAWYEQFF
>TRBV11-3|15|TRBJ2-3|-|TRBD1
TGTGCCAGCAGCCCGGGACAGGGGGTGGGAGATACGCAGTATTTT
CASSPGQGVGDTQYF
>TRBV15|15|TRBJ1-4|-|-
TGTGCCACCAGCACCGGACAGATTTATAATGAAAAACTGTTTTTT
CATSTGQIYNEKLFF
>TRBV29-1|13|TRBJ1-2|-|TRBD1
TGCAGCGTTGAAGGGACAGGGAACTATGGCTACACCTTC
CSVEGTGNYGYTF
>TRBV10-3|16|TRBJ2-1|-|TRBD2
TGTGCCATCAGTGGGACTAGCGGGGGGGCTTACAATGAGCAGTTCTTC
CAISGTSGGAYNEQFF
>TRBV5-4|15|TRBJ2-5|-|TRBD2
TGTGCCAGCAGCTTGGCGGGGGGGACCCAAGAGACCCAGTACTTC
CASSLAGGTQETQYF
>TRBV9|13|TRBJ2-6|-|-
TGTGCCAGCACAGGTCCTGGGGCCAACGTCCTGACTTTC
CASTGPGANVLTF
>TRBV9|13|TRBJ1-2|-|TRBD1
TGTGCCAGCAGCAGAGACAGGGTCGGTGGCTACACCTTC
CASSRDRVGGYTF
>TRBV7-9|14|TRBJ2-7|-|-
TGTGCCAGCAATGCCGCCGACAGCACCTACGAGCAGTACTTC
CASNAADSTYEQYF
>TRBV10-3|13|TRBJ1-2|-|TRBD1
TGTGCCATCAGTGAGGACAGGGACTATGGCTACACCTTC
CAISEDRDYGYTF
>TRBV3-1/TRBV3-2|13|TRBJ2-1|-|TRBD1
TGTGCCAGCAGGGGACAGGGGGCGAATGAGCAGTTCTTC
CASRGQGANEQFF
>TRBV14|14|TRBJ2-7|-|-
TGTGCCAGCAGCCAGCGGGGATGGGGTCGCGAGCAGTACTTC
CASSQRGWGREQYF
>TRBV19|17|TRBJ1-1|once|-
TGTGCCAGTAGTATAGTCGTTGCCCGCGGGGTGAACACTGAAGCTTTCTTT
CASSIVVARGVNTEAFF